This T cell receptor beta chain was identified in a study of OX40 agonist ivuxolimab in advanced cancers. Some clones are missing from TCRdb's copy, which holds only in-frame ones; the method was immunoSEQ multiplex PCR. Seen here are tens of thousands of clones, around 90% observed once, and the top ten hold about 7.7%. Trimming left V 5 bases short and J 1 base short, with 8 bases between. The CDR3 spans 12 residues. Germline CDR1 SQVTM, CDR2 ANQGSEA. The TCR was taken from an adult with an advanced solid tumor such as melanoma, head and neck, liver or kidney cancer. Sequencing was performed on CD4+ or CD8+ T cells sorted from blood, taken in a trial of the OX40 agonist ivuxolimab. The chain couples TRBV29-1 to TRBJ2-5, with TRBD1 as a possible D gene (5 bases). In DNA, the CDR3 is TGCAGCGTTCATGACAGCCAAGAGACCCAGTACTTC. Translation gives CSVHDSQETQYF. The full variable domain, with the rest looked up from reference TRBV29-1 and TRBJ2-5, is SAVISQKPSRDICQRGTSLTIQCQVDSQVTMMFWYRQQPGQSLTLIATANQGSEATYESGFVIDKFPISRPNLTFSTLTVSNMSPEDSSIYLCSVHDSQETQYFGPGTRLLVL.